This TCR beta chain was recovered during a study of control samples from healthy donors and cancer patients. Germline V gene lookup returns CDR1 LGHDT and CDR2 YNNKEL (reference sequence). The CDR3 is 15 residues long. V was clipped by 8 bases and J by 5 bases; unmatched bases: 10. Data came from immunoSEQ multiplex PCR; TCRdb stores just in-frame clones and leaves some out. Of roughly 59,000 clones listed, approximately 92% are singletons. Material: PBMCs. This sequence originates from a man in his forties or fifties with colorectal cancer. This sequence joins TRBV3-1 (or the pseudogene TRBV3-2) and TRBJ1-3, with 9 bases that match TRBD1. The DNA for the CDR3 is TGTGCCAGCTCCCCGGGACAGGGTCGTAGAAACACCATATATTTT. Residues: CASSPGQGRRNTIYF.